Here is one TCR beta chain with its context. Its cognate antigen is unknown. Germline V gene lookup returns CDR1 MGHRA and CDR2 YSYEKL. There are 16 residues in the CDR3. The V end was cut by 3 bases, the J end by 3 bases, with 15 bases between. This record belongs to a study of shared clonotypes between healthy human individuals. On the study more broadly: The plates for each donor numbered three CD4 naive, three CD4 memory, two CD8 naive and one CD8 memory. Whole-study findings and limits: Shared clonotypes across all four donors exceeded non-shared ones in generation probability.

The material for each subset, its genomic DNA, was split evenly across several immunoSEQ plates. Clones were read by immunoSEQ multiplex PCR, and TCRdb kept only the in-frame ones, dropping some. The repertoire holds over a million clones, with approximately 80% as singletons. The clonotype was recovered from a young man in good health. Some clones in this sample may be carry-over from other donors' samples. This chain joins TRBV4-1 and TRBJ1-3; D is perhaps TRBD1 (5 bases). Sequencing was performed on memory CD4+ T cells from PBMCs. As to subset: CD45RA-negative fraction. The CDR3 here is CASSQPPGPRGNTIYF. The CDR3, as DNA: TGCGCCAGCAGCCAGCCCCCGGGACCTCGTGGAAACACCATATATTTT.